This TCR beta chain appears in the sequencing data of a study of blood T cell repertoires in COVID-19 (dated by TCRdb to about 2020). Study-wide context: Samples from collaborators originated in the United States, Italy and Spain and spanned both the acute and convalescent phases of COVID-19. Deeply sampled blood TCRbeta repertoires from subjects exposed to, actively infected with, or recovered from COVID-19 were included in the dataset. The samples were drawn from the first 160 participants of the ongoing ImmuneRACE study and from 950 to 1,500 subjects provided by 6 global collaborators. Nearly every sample came with metadata listing a de-identified subject ID, COVID-19 status, age in years and sex. The material from the prospective study consisted of cDNA or gDNA derived from T cells, B-cell-depleted T cells, or PBMCs. A freely available public database, intended as a resource for researchers studying the immune response to SARS-CoV-2, is where the repertoires were released. Where available, HLA class I and class II types were obtained from metadata supplied by the sample provider rather than from assay-based typing. What the research found in general, with its limitations: The quantity of clinical and demographic metadata differed by source and by participant and was supplied without curation.

TCRbeta CDR3 regions were amplified from genomic DNA by means of the immunoSEQ Assay, a bias-controlled multiplex PCR. In the authors' own workflow: The number of nucleated cells in each sample was estimated by amplification of reference gene primers within the assay. Sequence reads were collapsed and filtered to measure the absolute abundance of every unique TCRbeta CDR3 rearrangement. For each sample, productive Simpson clonality was calculated as the square root of Simpson's diversity index over productive rearrangements. Not all clones reach the TCRdb copy of this immuneACCESS table, which keeps in-frame sequences only. Checked studies attribute under half of the gap to unresolved V genes and leave the rest unexplained. V and J calls and clone size come straight from that table; D and trimming were deduced from the DNA. The sample table holds around 220,000 clones, of which under 90% were seen once. Of the sample, just under 20% is held by the ten largest clones.

Here V drops 5 bases and J drops 14 bases, and the junction holds 13 bases not matched to any gene. Per the germline V gene, SNHLY is the CDR1 and FYNNEI is the CDR2. Including the terminal cysteine and phenylalanine, the CDR3 comprises 14 residues. Here the CDR3 DNA is all that survives: 42 bases in frame from base 1. Whole blood was collected in K2EDTA tubes by collaborating institutions according to the institutions' own protocols. Collaborator samples were shipped for TCRbeta analysis as frozen whole blood, isolated PBMCs, or DNA extracted from either sample type. Of note for this clone: The target of this receptor is not known. Nothing much larger sits one base from this clone, and base qualities are not available.

This TCR derives from a man aged 25 to 40 with active or convalescent COVID-19. This chain is built from TRBV2 and TRBJ2-3; 10 junctional bases match TRBD1. Sequencing was performed on peripheral blood. CDR3 region: CASSLLNGQGEVYF. The DNA sequence is as follows: TGTGCCAGCAGTCTACTTAACGGACAGGGGGAAGTGTATTTT.